A single sample is the source of the 20 T cell receptor beta chains below, sequenced in a study of OX40 agonist ivuxolimab in advanced cancers. Here immunoSEQ multiplex PCR was the method, and the copy in TCRdb shows in-frame clones only, minus some. Among some 54,000 clones listed, almost 85% were seen once. Sequencing was performed on CD4+ or CD8+ T cells sorted from blood, taken in a trial of the OX40 agonist ivuxolimab. The source is an adult with an advanced solid tumor such as melanoma, head and neck, liver or kidney cancer.

This chain joins TRBV7-6 and TRBJ2-7; 7 nucleotides match TRBD1. The CDR3 has 15 amino acids. Trimming removed 1 base from V and 3 bases from J; junction bases left unmatched: 6. The germline CDR1 and CDR2 sequences are SGHVS and FNYEAQ. The CDR3 sequence is CASSLDDRVNYEQYF. As DNA, the CDR3 is TGTGCCAGCAGCTTAGATGACAGGGTGAACTACGAGCAGTACTTC.

The chain uses TRBV11-1 and TRBJ2-5, with D possibly being TRBD1 (5 bases). This CDR3 is 15 amino acids long. The germline V and J ends were trimmed by 3 bases and 2 bases, with 13 bases remaining between them. Looked up from germline, CDR1 is SGHAT and CDR2 is FQDESV (reference sequence). CDR3 amino acids: CASSFLTRVQETQYF. CDR3 nucleotide sequence: TGTGCCAGCAGCTTCCTAACCAGGGTACAAGAGACCCAGTACTTC.

This clone showed up just a few times. The rearrangement joins TRBV5-6 to TRBJ1-4; tentatively, D is TRBD1 (5 bases). Trimming stripped 5 bases from V and 7 bases from J, with 18 bases between. CDR3 length: 15 amino acids. Germline V gene data show CDR1 as SGHDT and CDR2 as YYEEEE. The CDR3 spells CASRSMTAILEKLFF. For the CDR3, the DNA is TGTGCCAGCAGATCCATGACAGCCATTCTTGAAAAACTGTTTTTT.

The J gene is TRBJ2-7, the V gene TRBV4-1; 9 nucleotides align to TRBD1. The CDR3 is 14 amino acids. Trimming cost V 0 bases and J 3 bases; bases outside gene matches: 0. CDR1 and CDR2 from the germline V gene are MGHRA and YSYEKL. CDR3 region: CASSQEDRGYEQYF. DNA of the CDR3: TGCGCCAGCAGCCAAGAGGACAGGGGCTACGAGCAGTACTTC.

The J gene is TRBJ2-2, the V gene TRBV5-5, with 7 bases that match TRBD1. Germline assignment: CDR1 SGHKS and CDR2 YYEKEE (reference sequence). CDR3 length: 15 amino acids. The V segment lost 0 bases and the J segment 4 bases; nucleotides outside the gene matches: 3. In nucleotides, the CDR3 is TGTGCCAGCAGCTTGGTCAGGGGGAGCACCGGGGAGCTGTTTTTT. Translated, it gives CASSLVRGSTGELFF.

The V gene is TRBV10-3, the J gene TRBJ1-2, with 7 positions matching TRBD1. Germline lookup yields CDR1 ENHRY and CDR2 SYGVKD. The CDR3 has 13 residues. The junction had 6 bases not matched to a gene; V was cut back by 9 bases and J by 2 bases. The CDR3 DNA is TGTGCCATTACGGGGACAGCCAACTATGGCTACACCTTC. This encodes CAITGTANYGYTF.

This chain joins TRBV15 and TRBJ1-5; 9 bases are a match to TRBD1. Germline assignment: CDR1 LNHNV and CDR2 YYDKDF (reference sequence). This CDR3 region has 18 residues. Trimming cost V 3 bases and J 2 bases; bases outside gene matches: 11. The CDR3 bases are TGTGCCACCAGCAGGGATAGGACAGGGGCCGGGGGCAATCAGCCCCAGCATTTT. Amino acids: CATSRDRTGAGGNQPQHF.

The chain joins TRBV2 to TRBJ1-1, with 7 bases matching TRBD1. Germline CDR1 reads SNHLY; CDR2 reads FYNNEI. This CDR3 has 14 amino acids. With 6 bases clipped from V and 5 bases from J, the junction kept 9 bases outside the gene matches. The CDR3: CASRKGATATEAFF. The CDR3 DNA follows: TGTGCCAGCAGGAAGGGGGCGACGGCAACTGAAGCTTTCTTT.

The chain is built from TRBV28 and TRBJ2-3; D not resolved. From germline, CDR1 is MDHEN and CDR2 SYDVKM. Trimming cost V 2 bases and J 2 bases, with 8 bases left between them. There are 14 residues in the CDR3. The CDR3 DNA sequence: TGTGCCAGCAGTTTAATAGGCTACACAGATACGCAGTATTTT. This translates into CASSLIGYTDTQYF.

V gene TRBV2 combines with J gene TRBJ2-7; TRBD1 aligns across 12 bases. The CDR3 is made up of 17 amino acids. Trimming took 6 bases from V and 7 from J; bases not matched to a gene: 16. Germline V gene lookup returns CDR1 SNHLY and CDR2 FYNNEI. The CDR3 nucleotides are TGTGCCAGCAGCGACCAAACCGGGACAGGGGGCCATAGGGAGCAGTACTTC. Encoded protein: CASSDQTGTGGHREQYF.

The genes are TRBV2 and TRBJ2-3; 10 nucleotides align to TRBD2. Germline V lookup: CDR1 SNHLY, CDR2 FYNNEI. The CDR3 is 16 residues long. The trim removed 3 bases at V and 2 bases at J, leaving 5 bases unmatched. The CDR3: CASSERLAGLTDTQYF. The DNA for the CDR3 is TGTGCCAGCAGTGAGCGACTAGCGGGTCTCACAGATACGCAGTATTTT. Using reference TRBV2 and TRBJ2-3 for the parts outside the CDR3, the full variable domain is EPEVTQTPSHQVTQMGQEVILRCVPISNHLYFYWYRQILGQKVEFLVSFYNNEISEKSEIFDDQFSVERPDGSNFTLKIRSTKLEDSAMYFCASSERLAGLTDTQYFGPGTRLTVL.

To note about this clone: An end of the junction does not agree with germline; a read error may underlie this. The J gene is TRBJ1-2, the V gene TRBV6-6, with 8 bases matching TRBD1. The CDR3 has 12 residues. Per the germline V gene, CDR1 is MNHNY and CDR2 is SVGAGI (reference sequence). CDR3: CASSYSLTGAAF. The CDR3 nucleotides are TGTGCCAGCAGTTACTCGTTGACAGGGGCGGCCTTC.

This chain links TRBV14 with TRBJ2-1; 12 positions agree with TRBD2. Germline lookup yields CDR1 SGHDN and CDR2 FVKESK. CDR3 length equals 16 residues. V lost 4 bases to trimming and J lost 7 bases; unmatched junction nucleotides: 8. The CDR3 is CASSLTSGSHGNEQFF. DNA for the CDR3: TGTGCCAGCAGCCTGACTAGCGGGAGTCACGGTAATGAGCAGTTCTTC.

This chain links TRBV2 with TRBJ2-2; D is ambiguous. Germline values: CDR1 SNHLY, CDR2 FYNNEI. This CDR3 region has 14 residues. Trimming took off 4 bases at V and 1 base at J, with 7 bases between the two ends. CDR3: CASSVSRNTGELFF. In DNA form, the CDR3 reads TGTGCCAGCAGTGTCTCGCGGAACACCGGGGAGCTGTTTTTT.

CDR3 in amino acids: CASSPLGSPYEQYF. The CDR3 bases are TGTGCCAGCTCACCCCTGGGAAGTCCCTACGAGCAGTACTTC. The rearrangement joins TRBV18 to TRBJ2-7; D gene unclear. This CDR3 spans 14 amino acids. The V gene's germline CDR1 is KGHSH and CDR2 LQKENI. V was pared by 3 bases and J by 2 bases, with 11 bases between.

This chain links TRBV28 with TRBJ2-3, with TRBD2 identical over 11 bases. The junction had 11 bases not matched to a gene; V was cut back by 2 bases and J by 4 bases. CDR3 length: 18 amino acids. CDR1 MDHEN and CDR2 SYDVKM come from the germline V gene. The CDR3 DNA reads as TGTGCCAGCAGTTTAATGCCTAGCGGGAGGTGGGGGGCAGATACGCAGTATTTT. Protein product: CASSLMPSGRWGADTQYF.

This clone was picked up one time. This chain uses TRBV11-2 with TRBJ1-1, with 7 bases that match TRBD1. This CDR3 contains 14 residues. The germline V gene has CDR1 SGHAT and CDR2 FQNNGV. Trimming cost V 5 bases and J 6 bases; bases outside gene matches: 9. The CDR3 reads CASSQRLTGSEAFF. Here the CDR3 DNA reads TGTGCCAGCAGCCAACGGTTGACAGGGTCTGAAGCTTTCTTT. Drawing the rest from reference TRBV11-2 and TRBJ1-1, the complete variable domain is EAGVAQSPRYKIIEKRQSVAFWCNPISGHATLYWYQQILGQGPKLLIQFQNNGVVDDSQLPKDRFSAERLKGVDSTLKIQPAKLEDSAVYLCASSQRLTGSEAFFGQGTRLTVV.

This clone was recorded once. This sequence joins TRBV9 and TRBJ2-5; no firm D call. V gave up 0 bases and J gave up 7 bases, with 16 bases separating them. This CDR3 comprises 15 residues. Germline loops: CDR1 SGDLS, CDR2 YYNGEE. The CDR3 DNA follows: TGTGCCAGCAGCGTAGACGACACCTCAAGAGGGACCCAGTACTTC. Translating gives CASSVDDTSRGTQYF.

The rearrangement uses TRBV28 and TRBJ2-3; no definite D call. The germline gives CDR1 MDHEN, CDR2 SYDVKM. V was pared by 6 bases and J by 2 bases, with 15 bases between. The CDR3 sequence is 15 residues long. The CDR3 DNA is TGTGCCAGCAGCCCTCCGGGCGGCCCCACAGATACGCAGTATTTT. Translated, it gives CASSPPGGPTDTQYF.

The V and J genes are TRBV2 and TRBJ2-7; TRBD2 matches at 14 bases. Trimming took 4 bases from V and 3 from J; bases not matched to a gene: 2. CDR3 size: 15 residues. Looked up from germline, CDR1 is SNHLY and CDR2 is FYNNEI. CDR3 DNA: TGTGCCAGCAGTGGGGGACTAGCGGGGGTCTACGAGCAGTACTTC. This translates into CASSGGLAGVYEQYF.